This T cell receptor (beta chain) appears in the sequencing data of a study of post-analysis software for immune sequencing data. This clonotype was picked up a small number of times. Its target is unknown. Trimming pared 7 bases from V and 5 bases from J, leaving 14 bases between. Germline V CDR1 and CDR2: SQVTM, ANQGSEA. The CDR3 runs 13 residues. The library was made from cDNA and included unique molecular identifiers. Using its own MiXCR run on the PCR reads, TCRdb lists one record per CDR3 protein. The sample carries hundreds of thousands of distinct CDR3 sequences, about 60% recorded once. Findings and caveats of the study: Controls had lower frequencies than patients of 4 or 5 TRBV segments, which included TRBV5-6, TRBV5-1 and TRBV20-1.

This clonotype was obtained from a girl aged 2-15 years with multiple sclerosis. Sequencing input: blood. The V call is TRBV29-1, the J call TRBJ1-4; perhaps TRBD1 as D (5 bases). CDR3 residues: CSARTQVNEKLFF. Here the CDR3 DNA reads TGCAGCGCCCGGACACAAGTCAATGAAAAACTGTTTTTT. The full variable domain, with the rest looked up from reference TRBV29-1 and TRBJ1-4, is SAVISQKPSRDICQRGTSLTIQCQVDSQVTMMFWYRQQPGQSLTLIATANQGSEATYESGFVIDKFPISRPNLTFSTLTVSNMSPEDSSIYLCSARTQVNEKLFFGSGTQLSVL.